This TCR beta chain was obtained from a study of preoperative IRX-2 immunotherapy in early breast cancer. In this sample, this clone is medium-sized. Sequence at one end of the junction differs from germline and may be a read error. Indicated treatment: preoperative locoregional IRX-2 cytokine immunotherapy. Samples came from a phase Ib trial of preoperative locoregional IRX-2 cytokine immunotherapy. Measured with immunoSEQ multiplex PCR; TCRdb has only the in-frame clones, and not every one. The data contain more than 20,000 clones, about four fifths of them singletons. This CDR3 has 14 amino acids. Germline CDR1 and CDR2: MNHGY and SAAAGT.

This sequence was found in a human donor with breast cancer. The sample in question was lymph node tissue, obtained before IRX-2 immunotherapy. The chain has TRBV6-8 and TRBJ1-1; no clear D gene. The CDR3 sequence: CAISVGWGNTEAFF. The CDR3 region has the DNA TGTGCCATCAGTGTTGGGTGGGGAAACACTGAAGCTTTCTTT.